This T cell receptor (beta chain) comes out of a study of technical replicates of blood from a handful of donors. Sequencing was performed with immunoSEQ multiplex PCR; in TCRdb, only in-frame clones are kept and a portion is missing. Of more than 65,000 clones in the sample, about 93% are singletons; the top ten hold 0.39%. The V gene's germline CDR1 is LNHNV and CDR2 YYDKDF (reference sequence). Trimming left V 0 bases short and J 4 bases short, with 4 bases between. The CDR3 consists of 13 residues. The V and J genes are TRBV15 and TRBJ1-5, with unresolved D. This receptor was identified in a human donor in good health. The sample was T cells isolated from PBMCs. CDR3 loop: CATSRDRNQPQHF. CDR3 DNA sequence: TGTGCCACCAGCAGAGACAGGAATCAGCCCCAGCATTTT.